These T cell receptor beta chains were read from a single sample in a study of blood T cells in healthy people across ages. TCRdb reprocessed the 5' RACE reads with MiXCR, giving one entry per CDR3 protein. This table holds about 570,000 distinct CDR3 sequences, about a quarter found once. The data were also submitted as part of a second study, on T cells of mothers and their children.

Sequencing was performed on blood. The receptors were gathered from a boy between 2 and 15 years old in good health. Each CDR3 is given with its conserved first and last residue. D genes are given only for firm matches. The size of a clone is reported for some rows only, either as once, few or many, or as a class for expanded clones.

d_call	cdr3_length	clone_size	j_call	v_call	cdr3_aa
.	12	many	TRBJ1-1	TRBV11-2	CASRPTTREAFF
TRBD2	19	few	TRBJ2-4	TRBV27	CASSFVGRGGGAAKNIQYF
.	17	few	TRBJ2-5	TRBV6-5	CASSSPPVLYRSETQYF
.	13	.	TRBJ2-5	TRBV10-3	CAISEARQETQYF
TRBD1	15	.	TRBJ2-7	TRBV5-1	CASSSGTGDTDEQYF
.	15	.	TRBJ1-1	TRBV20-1	CSARGVLGSSTEAFF
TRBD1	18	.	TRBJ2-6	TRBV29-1	CSVVLEGQGARGANVLTF
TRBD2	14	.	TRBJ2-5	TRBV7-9	CASTTSDRQETQYF
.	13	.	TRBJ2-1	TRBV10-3	CAISESAYNEQFF
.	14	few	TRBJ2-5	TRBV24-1	CATSVSGSQETQYF
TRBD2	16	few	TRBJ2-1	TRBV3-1	CASSQISGRLSNEQFF
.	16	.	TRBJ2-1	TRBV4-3	CASSQEGFHSYNEQFF
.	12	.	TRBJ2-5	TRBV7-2	CASGTGLYGQYF
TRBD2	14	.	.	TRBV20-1	CSASVLAGANEQFF
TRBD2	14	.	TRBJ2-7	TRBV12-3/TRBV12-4	CASTISGGAGEQYF
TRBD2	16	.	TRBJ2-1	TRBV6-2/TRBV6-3	CASSYSRAGVDNEQFF
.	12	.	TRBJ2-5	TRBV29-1	CSGKDTQETQYF
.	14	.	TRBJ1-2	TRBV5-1	CASSTVTALNGYTF
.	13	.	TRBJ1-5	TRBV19	CASSITQNQPQHF
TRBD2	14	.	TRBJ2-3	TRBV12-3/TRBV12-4	CATSRREITDTQYF
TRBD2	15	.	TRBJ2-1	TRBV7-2	CASTNPAGGPNEQFF
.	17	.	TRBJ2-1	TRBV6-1	CASSRRPRSRRYNEQFF
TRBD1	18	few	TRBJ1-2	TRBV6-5	CASRALRDRPWDPYGYTF
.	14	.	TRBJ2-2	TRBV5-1	CATSGSSNTGELFF
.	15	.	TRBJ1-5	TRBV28	CASSAPDGGNQPQHF
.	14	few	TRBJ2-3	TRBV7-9	CASSLVLSTDTQYF
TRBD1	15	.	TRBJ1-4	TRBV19	CASSPGDRSNEKLFF
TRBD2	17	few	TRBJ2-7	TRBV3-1	CASSQVRRAGIDYEQYF
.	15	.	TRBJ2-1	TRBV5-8	CASKRGGRTHNEQFF
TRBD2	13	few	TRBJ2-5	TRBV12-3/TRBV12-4	CASRAGAQGTQYF
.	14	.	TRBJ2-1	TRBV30	CAWSVPQGDNEQFF
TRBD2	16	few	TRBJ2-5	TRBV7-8	CASSFYRDYLQETQYF
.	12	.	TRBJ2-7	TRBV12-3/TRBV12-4	CASSSQGPEQYF
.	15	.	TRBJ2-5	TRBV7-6	CASSFPGRGQETQYF
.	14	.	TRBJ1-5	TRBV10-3	CAISPGAGNQPQHF
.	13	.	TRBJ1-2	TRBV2	CASRGERGNGYTF
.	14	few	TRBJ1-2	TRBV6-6	CASSYSPDFYGYTF
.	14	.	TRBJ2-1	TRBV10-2	CASSVWRGYNEQFF